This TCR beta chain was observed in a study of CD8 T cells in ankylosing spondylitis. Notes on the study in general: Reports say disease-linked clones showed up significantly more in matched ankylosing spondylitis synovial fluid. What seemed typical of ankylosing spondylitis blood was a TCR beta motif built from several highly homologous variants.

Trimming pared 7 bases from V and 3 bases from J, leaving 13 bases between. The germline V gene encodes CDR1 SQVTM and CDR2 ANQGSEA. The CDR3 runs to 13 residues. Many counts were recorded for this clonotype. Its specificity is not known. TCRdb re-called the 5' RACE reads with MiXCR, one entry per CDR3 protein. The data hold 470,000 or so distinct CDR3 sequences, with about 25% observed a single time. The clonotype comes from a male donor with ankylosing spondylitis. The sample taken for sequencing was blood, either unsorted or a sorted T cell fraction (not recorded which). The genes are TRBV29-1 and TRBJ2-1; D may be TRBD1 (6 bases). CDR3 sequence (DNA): TGCAGCGGTGCAGGGGCTGGCTACAATGAGCAGTTCTTC. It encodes CSGAGAGYNEQFF.